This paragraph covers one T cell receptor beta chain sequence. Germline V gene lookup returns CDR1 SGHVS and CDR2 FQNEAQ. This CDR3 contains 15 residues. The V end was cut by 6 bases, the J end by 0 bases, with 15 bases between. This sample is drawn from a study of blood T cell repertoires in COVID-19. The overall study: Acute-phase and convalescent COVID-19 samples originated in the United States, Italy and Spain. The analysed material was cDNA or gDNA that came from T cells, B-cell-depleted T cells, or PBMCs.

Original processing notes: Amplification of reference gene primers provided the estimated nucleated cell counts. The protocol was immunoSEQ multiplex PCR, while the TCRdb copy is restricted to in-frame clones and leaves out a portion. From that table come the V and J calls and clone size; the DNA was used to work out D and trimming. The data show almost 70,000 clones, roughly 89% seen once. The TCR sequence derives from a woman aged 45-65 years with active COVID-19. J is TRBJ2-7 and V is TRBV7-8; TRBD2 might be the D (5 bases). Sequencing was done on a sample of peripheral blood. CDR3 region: CASSPSLGSSYEQYF. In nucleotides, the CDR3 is TGTGCCAGCAGTCCTAGCCTGGGGAGCTCCTACGAGCAGTACTTC.